This T cell receptor (beta chain) was identified during a study of T cells after yellow fever vaccination. UMIs and a universal primer site were added when TCR cDNA was made by 5'RACE template switching. TCRdb fed the 5' RACE reads into MiXCR, producing one record per CDR3 protein. Of about 68,000 distinct CDR3 sequences in the sample, about 6.5% were seen once. This clonotype was detected many times. The germline CDR1 and CDR2 sequences are MGHRA and YSYEKL. Trimming shortened V by 2 bases and J by 4 bases, and 16 bases separated the two germline ends. This CDR3 has 16 residues. This TCR came from a man between 18 and 29 years old who received the YFV17D yellow fever vaccine. This rearrangement joins TRBV4-1 to TRBJ2-3; D ambiguous. The sample here was CD8+ T cells sorted from PBMCs, taken around 45 days after the first yellow fever vaccination. The CDR3 DNA reads TGCGCCAGCAGCCAAACTGGGTTGTATGTCCCAGATACGCAGTATTTT. It encodes CASSQTGLYVPDTQYF.